These T cell receptor beta chains were read from a single sample in a study of T cell responses to AZD1222 COVID-19 vaccine. TCRdb keeps only in-frame clones here, not all; method: immunoSEQ multiplex PCR. Counted here are hundreds of thousands of clones, 90% to 95% occurring once; the ten biggest clones make up 0.5% to 0.65%. The specimen was peripheral blood, collected 28 days after the second AZD1222 dose. Receptors were obtained from an adult who received the AZD1222 COVID-19 vaccine. Both conserved end residues are part of each CDR3. The D gene is left open where the match is weak. The size field is filled for only some rows; it gives once, few, many or a size class.

size: NA; D: NA; J: TRBJ2-1; V: TRBV11-2; DNA: TGTGCCAGCAGCTCCCAAAGCTCCTACAATGAGCAGTTCTTC; CDR3: CASSSQSSYNEQFF
size: NA; D: NA; J: TRBJ1-5; V: TRBV19; DNA: TGTGCCAGTAGTGCCCCCAGGTCCCAAGGGGATCAGCCCCAGCATTTT; CDR3: CASSAPRSQGDQPQHF
size: NA; D: TRBD1; J: TRBJ1-4; V: TRBV5-1; DNA: TGCGCCAGCAGCTTGGCGACCTTACAGGGGGCTACTAATGAAAAACTGTTTTTT; CDR3: CASSLATLQGATNEKLFF
size: few; D: NA; J: TRBJ2-2; V: TRBV9; DNA: TGTGCCAGCAGCGTAGTCGGAACCGGGGAGCTGTTTTTT; CDR3: CASSVVGTGELFF
size: NA; D: TRBD1; J: TRBJ1-2; V: TRBV28; DNA: TGTGCCAGCACTCCCAGGGGGTACTATGGCTACACCTTC; CDR3: CASTPRGYYGYTF
size: few; D: TRBD1; J: TRBJ2-1; V: TRBV25-1; DNA: TGTGCCAGCAGTGAATCCGGGACAGGGGCCTACAATGAGCAGTTCTTC; CDR3: CASSESGTGAYNEQFF
size: NA; D: NA; J: TRBJ2-1; V: TRBV4-1; DNA: TGCGCCAGCAGCCCCCTGGCGGGTTCAGGTCACAATGAGCAGTTCTTC; CDR3: CASSPLAGSGHNEQFF
size: NA; D: NA; J: TRBJ2-3; V: TRBV5-1; DNA: TGCGCCAGCAGCTTGGGCTCTCGAGGGGCAGATACGCAGTATTTT; CDR3: CASSLGSRGADTQYF
size: NA; D: TRBD1; J: TRBJ2-7; V: TRBV6-4; DNA: TGTGCCAGCAGTGACTCGGGACAGGGGGCCGGGGAGCAGTACTTC; CDR3: CASSDSGQGAGEQYF
size: NA; D: NA; J: TRBJ1-6; V: TRBV28; DNA: TGTGCCAGCGGGGTTCGGGAAGCCCGAGCTTCGAATAATTCACCCCTCCACTTT; CDR3: CASGVREARASNNSPLHF
size: NA; D: NA; J: TRBJ1-1; V: TRBV13; DNA: TGTGCCAGCAGCTTACTAGGGGAGGGGCTCACTGAAGCTTTCTTT; CDR3: CASSLLGEGLTEAFF
size: NA; D: NA; J: TRBJ2-7; V: TRBV2; DNA: TGTGCCAGCGGGGACAGGAGGGGGGGCTACGAGCAGTACTTC; CDR3: CASGDRRGGYEQYF
size: NA; D: TRBD2; J: TRBJ2-7; V: TRBV12-3/TRBV12-4; DNA: TGTGCCAGCAGTCTCCGGGGGGGATACGAGCAGTACTTC; CDR3: CASSLRGGYEQYF
size: NA; D: TRBD1; J: TRBJ1-5; V: TRBV28; DNA: TGTGCCAGCAGTTTGGCTACAGGGGGAGTGGGGCCCCAGCATTTT; CDR3: CASSLATGGVGPQHF
size: few; D: NA; J: TRBJ1-4; V: TRBV19; DNA: TGTGCCAGTAGCGGTGGGGTGGAAGAAAAACTGTTTTTT; CDR3: CASSGGVEEKLFF
size: NA; D: NA; J: TRBJ2-3; V: TRBV5-1; DNA: TGCGCCAGCAGGGACTACAACACAGATACGCAGTATTTT; CDR3: CASRDYNTDTQYF
size: NA; D: NA; J: TRBJ1-4; V: TRBV7-3; DNA: TGTGCCAGCAGCTTAACGAAGAATGAAAAACTGTTTTTT; CDR3: CASSLTKNEKLFF
size: once; D: NA; J: TRBJ1-2; V: TRBV28; DNA: TGTGCCAGCAGTTTAGTGCGGTCAGGGTCCTATGGCTACACCTTC; CDR3: CASSLVRSGSYGYTF
size: NA; D: TRBD1; J: TRBJ1-1; V: TRBV19; DNA: TGTGCCAGTAGTATTTCGGGGACAGGGGCCCTGATTGGGTCCATGAACACTGAAGCTTTCTTT; CDR3: CASSISGTGALIGSMNTEAFF